These 11 T cell receptor beta chains came from one sample sequenced in a study of T cell responses to AZD1222 COVID-19 vaccine. Clones were read by immunoSEQ multiplex PCR, and TCRdb kept only the in-frame ones, dropping some. The repertoire consists of roughly 130,000 clones, with roughly 86% occurring once and the leading ten covering roughly an eighth. Sequences were derived from peripheral blood, sampled on day 0 of AZD1222 vaccination. The source is an adult in good health.

V usage is TRBV27 and J usage is TRBJ2-1; D perhaps matches TRBD1 (6 bases). Trimming pared 6 bases from V and 1 base from J, leaving 19 bases between. The germline V gene encodes CDR1 MNHEY and CDR2 SMNVEV (reference sequence). The CDR3 has 17 residues. CDR3 in amino acids: CASRTGTTGFSYNEQFF. In DNA, the CDR3 is TGTGCCAGCAGGACCGGCACCACAGGGTTTTCCTACAATGAGCAGTTCTTC.

V usage is TRBV12-5 and J usage is TRBJ1-1, with a weak D call TRBD1 (6 bases). V was clipped by 7 bases and J by 1 base, with 16 bases between them. In germline, CDR1 is LGHNT, CDR2 FRNRAP. This CDR3 is built from 15 residues. CDR3 DNA: TGTGCTAGTGCTCCACTGGGGACACCGAACACTGAAGCTTTCTTT. Translating it yields CASAPLGTPNTEAFF.

The chain employs TRBV7-8 and TRBJ1-5; TRBD1 matches 7 bases. The CDR3 has 17 residues. Germline V gene lookup returns CDR1 SGHVS and CDR2 FQNEAQ. Trimming cost V 3 bases and J 0 bases; bases outside gene matches: 8. The CDR3 nucleotides are TGTGCCAGCAGCTTTTCAGGGGGAGCATATAGCAATCAGCCCCAGCATTTT. Translated, it gives CASSFSGGAYSNQPQHF.

DNA of the CDR3: TGTGCCACTTCGAGCCGGGACAGGGGCACAGATACGCAGTATTTT. This sequence encodes CATSSRDRGTDTQYF. The chain is built from TRBV6-5 and TRBJ2-3, with 9 nucleotides matching TRBD1. The V and J ends lost 10 bases and 1 base, in that order; junction bases with no gene match: 9. The CDR3 has 15 amino acids. The V gene's germline CDR1 is MNHEY and CDR2 SVGAGI.

The rearrangement links TRBV9 to TRBJ2-3; D is unclear. Between the trimmed V and J ends, which lost 2 bases and 2 bases, there was a span of 12 bases. There are 15 residues in the CDR3. Germline V gene lookup returns CDR1 SGDLS and CDR2 YYNGEE. DNA for the CDR3: TGTGCCAGCAGCGTCTCGGGCTCACTCACAGATACGCAGTATTTT. Its protein product is CASSVSGSLTDTQYF. Using reference TRBV9 and TRBJ2-3 for the parts outside the CDR3, the full variable domain is DSGVTQTPKHLITATGQRVTLRCSPRSGDLSVYWYQQSLDQGLQFLIQYYNGEERAKGNILERFSAQQFPDLHSELNLSSLELGDSALYFCASSVSGSLTDTQYFGPGTRLTVL.

The V call is TRBV7-9, the J call TRBJ2-1, with D perhaps TRBD2 (5 bases). The length of the CDR3 is 15 residues. V was clipped by 1 base and J by 5 bases, with 12 bases between them. CDR1 and CDR2 (germline): SEHNR, FQNEAQ (reference sequence). CDR3 DNA: TGTGCCAGCAGCTTAGTGCAGCGGAGAAACAATGAGCAGTTCTTC. Translating gives CASSLVQRRNNEQFF. The full variable domain, with the rest looked up from reference TRBV7-9 and TRBJ2-1, is DTGVSQNPRHKITKRGQNVTFRCDPISEHNRLYWYRQTLGQGPEFLTYFQNEAQLEKSRLLSDRFSAERPKGSFSTLEIQRTEQGDSAMYLCASSLVQRRNNEQFFGPGTRLTVL.

The gene calls are TRBV27 and TRBJ1-1; TRBD1 is a possible D gene (5 bases). The CDR3 has 13 residues. CDR1 is MNHEY and CDR2 is SMNVEV in the germline V gene (reference sequence). Trimming cost V 0 bases and J 4 bases, with 6 bases left between them. CDR3 sequence reads: CASSLSGPTEAFF. Here the CDR3 DNA reads TGTGCCAGCAGTTTATCGGGGCCCACTGAAGCTTTCTTT.

The count of this clone is one. This chain uses TRBV5-1 with TRBJ1-2; D uncertain. The V end was cut by 4 bases, the J end by 4 bases, with 8 bases between. Germline loops: CDR1 SGHRS, CDR2 YFSETQ. The CDR3 is made up of 12 amino acids. The CDR3: CASSPGSYGYTF. In DNA form, the CDR3 reads TGCGCCAGCAGCCCTGGGAGCTATGGCTACACCTTC.

The rearrangement joins TRBV6-2 or TRBV6-3 to TRBJ1-2; 7 nucleotides align to TRBD1. Per the germline V gene, CDR1 is MNHEY and CDR2 is SVGEGT. With 0 bases clipped from V and 5 bases from J, the junction kept 6 bases outside the gene matches. This CDR3 region has 15 residues. CDR3 DNA: TGTGCCAGCAGTTACTCCGGGACAGCCAAGTATGGCTACACCTTC. Its translation is CASSYSGTAKYGYTF.

The chain recombines TRBV7-2 with TRBJ2-2; 9 positions match TRBD1. The CDR3 loop spans 15 amino acids. In germline, CDR1 is SGHTA, CDR2 FQGNSA. V lost 3 bases to trimming and J lost 3 bases; unmatched junction nucleotides: 2. CDR3 residues: CASSLDRGYTGELFF. CDR3 nucleotides: TGTGCCAGCAGCTTGGACAGGGGATACACCGGGGAGCTGTTTTTT.

This clone turned up a few times. The sample contains more than one DNA sequence encoding this CDR3. The chain has TRBV27 and TRBJ1-2, with D unclear. V lost 3 bases and J 2 bases, leaving 7 bases between the germline ends. Germline CDR1 reads MNHEY; CDR2 reads SMNVEV (reference sequence). CDR3 length: 13 residues. The CDR3 sequence: CASSFRQNYGYTF. CDR3 bases: TGTGCCAGCAGTTTTAGACAAAACTATGGCTACACCTTC.